What follows are 3 T cell receptor beta chains derived from one specimen sequenced in a study of CD8 T cells in ankylosing spondylitis. The study, taken as a whole, reports: A motif in TCR beta, a set of eight highly homologous variants, appeared characteristic of ankylosing spondylitis blood.

Each CDR3 protein gets one entry after TCRdb re-called the 5' RACE reads with MiXCR. The sample consists of 700,000 or so distinct CDR3 sequences, roughly 19% of them appearing once. No cognate antigen is known for these TCRs. What was sequenced was blood, either unsorted or a sorted T cell fraction (not recorded which). The receptors derive from a male donor with ankylosing spondylitis.

The chain has TRBV12-3 or TRBV12-4 and TRBJ1-4; 11 bases line up with TRBD1. V gave up 6 bases and J gave up 4 bases; unmatched junction bases: 4. The CDR3 contains 15 residues. Written as DNA, the CDR3 is TGTGCCAGCAGGGGACAGGGGGTAATTAATGAAAAACTGTTTTTT. This sequence encodes CASRGQGVINEKLFF.

This clonotype has more than one count but fewer than ten. V and J are TRBV4-1 and TRBJ1-6, with D tentatively TRBD1 (6 bases). The CDR3 runs to 16 residues. With 4 bases removed from V and 0 bases from J, the gap between germline ends came to 10 bases. CDR1 and CDR2 (germline): MGHRA, YSYEKL. In nucleotides, the CDR3 is TGCGCCAGCAGCCTTCAACAGGGCTCCTATAATTCACCCCTCCACTTT. Its translation is CASSLQQGSYNSPLHF.

The V and J genes are TRBV27 and TRBJ2-3, with 7 bases fitting TRBD2. The CDR3 is made up of 16 amino acids. V gave up 0 bases and J gave up 1 base; unmatched junction bases: 4. The germline gives CDR1 MNHEY, CDR2 SMNVEV (reference sequence). The CDR3 sequence is CASSLSAGLGTDTQYF. CDR3 nucleotides: TGTGCCAGCAGTTTATCAGCGGGACTCGGCACAGATACGCAGTATTTT.